This entry features one T cell receptor beta chain sequence. Per the germline V gene, CDR1 is LNHDA and CDR2 is SQIVND (reference sequence). The CDR3 spans 15 residues. V was clipped by 5 bases and J by 3 bases; unmatched bases: 4. The sample belongs to a study of CD8 T cells in ankylosing spondylitis. TCRdb passed the 5' RACE reads through MiXCR, listing each CDR3 protein once. The table lists around 160,000 distinct CDR3 sequences, around 10% of them singletons, with roughly 28% in the top ten. The source of this sequence is a male donor with ankylosing spondylitis or in good health (not recorded which). Sequencing was performed on blood, either unsorted or a sorted T cell fraction (not recorded which). The chain employs TRBV19 and TRBJ2-1; 10 bases match TRBD2. The CDR3 loop reads CASSSSSGGYNEQFF. The DNA for the CDR3 is TGTGCCAGTAGTTCTTCTAGCGGGGGCTACAATGAGCAGTTCTTC. The entire variable domain, with the rest obtained from reference TRBV19 and TRBJ2-1, is as follows: DGGITQSPKYLFRKEGQNVTLSCEQNLNHDAMYWYRQDPGQGLRLIYYSQIVNDFQKGDIAEGYSVSREKKESFPLTVTSAQKNPTAFYLCASSSSSGGYNEQFFGPGTRLTVL.